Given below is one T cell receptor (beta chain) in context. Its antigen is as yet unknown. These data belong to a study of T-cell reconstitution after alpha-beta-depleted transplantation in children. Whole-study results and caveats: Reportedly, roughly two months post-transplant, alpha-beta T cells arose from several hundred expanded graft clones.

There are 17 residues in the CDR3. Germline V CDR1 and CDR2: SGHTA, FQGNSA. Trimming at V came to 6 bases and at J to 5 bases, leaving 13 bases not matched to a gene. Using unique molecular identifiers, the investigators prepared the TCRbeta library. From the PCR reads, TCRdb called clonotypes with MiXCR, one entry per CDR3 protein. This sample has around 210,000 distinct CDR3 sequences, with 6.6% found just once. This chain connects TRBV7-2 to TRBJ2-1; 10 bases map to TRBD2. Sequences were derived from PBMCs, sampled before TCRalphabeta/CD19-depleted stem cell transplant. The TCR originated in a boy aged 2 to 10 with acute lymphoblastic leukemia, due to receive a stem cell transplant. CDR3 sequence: CASSFTAGGRSDNEQFF. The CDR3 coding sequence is TGTGCCAGCAGTTTTACAGCGGGAGGGCGCAGCGACAATGAGCAGTTCTTC.